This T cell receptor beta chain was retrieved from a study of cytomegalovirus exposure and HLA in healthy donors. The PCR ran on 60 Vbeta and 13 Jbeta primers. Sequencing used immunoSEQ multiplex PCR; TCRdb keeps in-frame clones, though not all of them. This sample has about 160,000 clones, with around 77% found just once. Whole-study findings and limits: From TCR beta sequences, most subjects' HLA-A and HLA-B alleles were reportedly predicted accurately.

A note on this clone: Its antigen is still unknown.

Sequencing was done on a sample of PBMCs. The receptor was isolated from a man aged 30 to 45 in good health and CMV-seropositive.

CDR3 region: CASSLGDGGGHNEQFF. CDR3 nucleotides: TGCGCCAGCAGCTTGGGGGACGGGGGGGGACACAATGAGCAGTTCTTC. The V and J genes are TRBV5-1 and TRBJ2-1; 8 bases fit TRBD2. CDR3 length: 16 residues. The V gene end was trimmed by 0 bases and the J gene end by 5 bases; junction bases not matched to a gene: 7. Germline CDR1 and CDR2: SGHRS and YFSETQ.